This T cell receptor (beta chain) was recovered during a study of control samples from healthy donors and cancer patients. CDR3 length: 17 residues. Germline values: CDR1 SNHLY, CDR2 FYNNEI. V was pared by 0 bases and J by 0 bases, with 11 bases between. This table comes from immunoSEQ multiplex PCR, and its TCRdb copy is limited to in-frame clones, with some not included. The data contain fewer than 85,000 clones, 94% of them singletons. The sequenced sample was blood. V gene TRBV2 combines with J gene TRBJ1-4, with D uncertain. This TCR derives from a woman aged 25 to 39 in good health. The CDR3 sequence: CASSEAPPRATNEKLFF. The CDR3 DNA follows: TGTGCCAGCAGTGAAGCACCCCCACGTGCAACTAATGAAAAACTGTTTTTT.